The next 27 T cell receptor beta chains were all read from a single sample in a study of T cell responses to AZD1222 COVID-19 vaccine. Data came from immunoSEQ multiplex PCR; TCRdb stores just in-frame clones and leaves some out. Of around 150,000 clones listed, under 95% are singletons. The source was peripheral blood, collected 28 days after the second AZD1222 dose. The receptors were gathered from an adult who received the AZD1222 COVID-19 vaccine.

The chain uses TRBV28 and TRBJ1-5; 8 positions match TRBD1. CDR3 length: 15 amino acids. Looked up from germline, CDR1 is MDHEN and CDR2 is SYDVKM. The V segment lost 6 bases and the J segment 2 bases; nucleotides outside the gene matches: 6. Here the CDR3 reads CASSPQTGGNQPQHF. The CDR3 DNA follows: TGTGCCAGCAGCCCCCAGACAGGGGGCAATCAGCCCCAGCATTTT.

This chain connects TRBV4-1 to TRBJ2-7; 7 nucleotides match TRBD1. Germline CDR1 reads MGHRA; CDR2 reads YSYEKL. The CDR3 is 15 residues long. V shed 1 base and J 5 bases; nucleotides not matched to a gene: 8. The CDR3 sequence is CASSQGTGEFNEQYF. In nucleotides, the CDR3 is TGCGCCAGCAGCCAAGGCACAGGGGAATTTAACGAGCAGTACTTC.

The J gene is TRBJ2-5, the V gene TRBV7-2; 8 nucleotides agree with TRBD2. This CDR3 has 17 residues. Germline lookup yields CDR1 SGHTA and CDR2 FQGNSA. V trimming: 5 bases; J trimming: 5 bases; junction bases outside the gene matches: 16. CDR3 residues: CASSHPVRGRRDETQYF. The DNA for the CDR3 is TGTGCCAGCAGCCACCCCGTACGCGGGAGGCGGGACGAGACCCAGTACTTC.

The chain has TRBV7-9 and TRBJ1-2; TRBD1 is a possible D gene (6 bases). V lost 3 bases, J lost 0 bases, and 14 bases lay in between. The CDR3 extends over 16 amino acids. CDR1 SEHNR and CDR2 FQNEAQ come from the germline V gene (reference sequence). CDR3 amino acids: CASSFGRGPANYGYTF. DNA for the CDR3: TGTGCCAGCAGCTTCGGCAGGGGCCCCGCTAACTATGGCTACACCTTC.

J is TRBJ1-3 and V is TRBV4-1; D is uncertain. The CDR3 sequence is 18 residues long. Germline V gene data show CDR1 as MGHRA and CDR2 as YSYEKL. V dropped 0 bases and J dropped 4 bases, with 19 bases sitting between them. CDR3 sequence: CASSQDALTTLRGNTIYF. In DNA form, the CDR3 reads TGCGCCAGCAGCCAAGACGCCCTAACCACGCTGAGAGGAAACACCATATATTTT.

The chain is built from TRBV30 and TRBJ2-3, with unresolved D. The CDR3 totals 13 residues. The V gene lost 0 bases and the J gene lost 5 bases, with 9 bases spanning the gap. CDR1 and CDR2 from the germline V gene are GTSNPN and SVGIG (reference sequence). The CDR3 protein is CAWSVILGDTQYF. CDR3 nucleotide sequence: TGTGCCTGGAGTGTTATTCTCGGAGATACGCAGTATTTT.

The rearrangement uses TRBV9 and TRBJ2-3, with 9 bases identical to TRBD2. The CDR3 consists of 14 residues. Trimming removed 7 bases from V and 3 bases from J; junction bases left unmatched: 6. Germline V gene sequence: CDR1 SGDLS, CDR2 YYNGEE. This CDR3 is CASRGRAATDTQYF. CDR3 in DNA: TGTGCCAGCCGCGGGAGGGCCGCTACAGATACGCAGTATTTT.

This clone was seen a single time. Additional DNA sequences in this sample encode the identical CDR3. The V call is TRBV29-1, the J call TRBJ2-5; no clear D. Germline values: CDR1 SQVTM, CDR2 ANQGSEA. The germline V and J ends were trimmed by 7 bases and 2 bases, with 11 bases remaining between them. There are 12 residues in the CDR3. The CDR3: CSAGDGQETQYF. The CDR3 coding sequence is TGCAGCGCCGGTGACGGGCAAGAGACCCAGTACTTC.

The rearrangement links TRBV5-6 to TRBJ2-2; no firm D call. V lost 0 bases, J lost 3 bases, and 3 bases lay in between. Germline V gene data show CDR1 as SGHDT and CDR2 as YYEEEE. This CDR3 is 13 amino acids long. The CDR3 protein is CASSLAHTGELFF. The CDR3 coding sequence is TGTGCCAGCAGCTTGGCGCACACCGGGGAGCTGTTTTTT.

The rearrangement links TRBV3-1 (or the pseudogene TRBV3-2) to TRBJ2-1, with TRBD2 identical over 9 bases. CDR1 is LGHDT and CDR2 is YNNKEL in the germline V gene (reference sequence). Trimming at V came to 3 bases and at J to 9 bases, leaving 9 bases not matched to a gene. CDR3 size: 15 residues. The CDR3 here is CASSHSRGRGGEQFF. The CDR3 coding sequence is TGTGCCAGCAGCCACTCCCGCGGGAGGGGGGGTGAGCAGTTCTTC.

This rearrangement joins TRBV27 to TRBJ2-2; no clear D gene. The CDR3 is 14 residues long. Per the germline V gene, CDR1 is MNHEY and CDR2 is SMNVEV (reference sequence). Trimming took 5 bases from V and 0 from J, leaving 7 bases between them. This chain's CDR3 is CASSPITNTGELFF. CDR3 sequence (DNA): TGTGCCAGCAGTCCGATAACGAACACCGGGGAGCTGTTTTTT.

This chain connects TRBV2 to TRBJ1-2; D remains ambiguous. The CDR3 totals 13 residues. Looked up from germline, CDR1 is SNHLY and CDR2 is FYNNEI. Trimming took off 4 bases at V and 2 bases at J, with 8 bases between the two ends. The CDR3 here is CASSGVLNYGYTF. The CDR3 DNA sequence: TGTGCCAGCAGTGGAGTGTTGAACTATGGCTACACCTTC. Full variable domain (rest looked up from reference TRBV2 and TRBJ1-2): EPEVTQTPSHQVTQMGQEVILRCVPISNHLYFYWYRQILGQKVEFLVSFYNNEISEKSEIFDDQFSVERPDGSNFTLKIRSTKLEDSAMYFCASSGVLNYGYTFGSGTRLTVV.

The genes are TRBV18 and TRBJ2-1, with TRBD2 matching over 9 bases. V shed 0 bases, J shed 8 bases, and the junction held 11 bases outside the gene matches. Germline assignment: CDR1 KGHSH and CDR2 LQKENI. The CDR3 sequence is 17 residues long. The CDR3 DNA is TGTGCCAGCTCACCACCGGGAGCCGGACTAGCGTCAGATGAGCAGTTCTTC. Translated, it gives CASSPPGAGLASDEQFF.

J is TRBJ2-7 and V is TRBV27; no clear D. Trimming removed 6 bases from V and 0 bases from J, with 9 bases in between. CDR3 size: 13 residues. Per the germline V gene, CDR1 is MNHEY and CDR2 is SMNVEV (reference sequence). For the CDR3, the DNA is TGTGCCAGCAGCGGATCAAGCTCCTACGAGCAGTACTTC. It encodes CASSGSSSYEQYF.

The J gene is TRBJ2-7, the V gene TRBV4-2; 8 nucleotides align to TRBD1. The germline V gene encodes CDR1 LGHNA and CDR2 YNFKEQ. With V trimmed by 0 bases and J by 7 bases, 11 bases remained unmatched. This CDR3 region has 16 residues. CDR3: CASSQDQGQGSEEQYF. In DNA form, the CDR3 reads TGTGCCAGCAGCCAAGATCAAGGACAGGGCTCGGAAGAGCAGTACTTC.

The rearrangement links TRBV7-9 to TRBJ1-1; D is unclear. This CDR3 spans 14 amino acids. CDR1 is SEHNR, CDR2 FQNEAQ, per germline (reference sequence). The germline V and J ends were trimmed by 6 bases and 0 bases, with 11 bases remaining between them. Here the CDR3 DNA reads TGTGCCAGCAGACCAAAACAGTTGAACACTGAAGCTTTCTTT. Protein: CASRPKQLNTEAFF.

V gene TRBV6-5 combines with J gene TRBJ2-5, with D tentatively TRBD2 (5 bases). V gave up 6 bases and J gave up 2 bases, with 13 bases separating them. The CDR3 sequence is 14 residues long. The germline V gene encodes CDR1 MNHEY and CDR2 SVGAGI. CDR3 sequence: CASRLTWTQETQYF. The CDR3 nucleotides are TGTGCCAGCAGACTTACCTGGACTCAAGAGACCCAGTACTTC.

This chain joins TRBV12-3 or TRBV12-4 and TRBJ1-3; the D is unclear. V was pared by 3 bases and J by 0 bases, with 3 bases between. This CDR3 has 13 residues. The CDR3 region has the DNA TGTGCCAGCAGTTTTCACTCTGGAAACACCATATATTTT. This gives the protein CASSFHSGNTIYF.

V is TRBV2 and J is TRBJ2-1; D possibly matches TRBD1 or TRBD2 (5 bases each). This CDR3 has 15 amino acids. Germline values: CDR1 SNHLY, CDR2 FYNNEI. Trimming shortened V by 6 bases and J by 7 bases, and 19 bases separated the two germline ends. The CDR3 DNA follows: TGTGCCAGCAGCATCCGGGGACCTCGCAGTAATGAGCAGTTCTTC. The encoded protein is CASSIRGPRSNEQFF.

The chain has TRBV29-1 and TRBJ2-1; 9 nucleotides align to TRBD2. Germline V gives CDR1 SQVTM, CDR2 ANQGSEA. The CDR3 sequence is 12 residues long. V lost 8 bases to trimming and J lost 5 bases; unmatched junction nucleotides: 4. CDR3 residues: CSWTSANNEQFF. In DNA form, the CDR3 reads TGCAGCTGGACTAGCGCGAACAATGAGCAGTTCTTC.

The gene calls are TRBV27 and TRBJ1-5; possible D gene TRBD1, 6 bases. Trimming left V 5 bases short and J 0 bases short, with 20 bases between. From germline, CDR1 is MNHEY and CDR2 SMNVEV (reference sequence). The CDR3 is made up of 18 amino acids. The CDR3 nucleotides read TGTGCCAGCAGTCCCCTTAGGGGGGGGGCCGTTAGCAATCAGCCCCAGCATTTT. It translates to CASSPLRGGAVSNQPQHF.

The chain is built from TRBV7-2 and TRBJ2-7; 9 bases line up with TRBD1. Trimming at V came to 1 base and at J to 3 bases, leaving 4 bases not matched to a gene. CDR3 length: 15 amino acids. Looked up from germline, CDR1 is SGHTA and CDR2 is FQGNSA. CDR3 region: CASSLGGTGLYEQYF. DNA for the CDR3: TGTGCCAGCAGCTTAGGAGGGACAGGGCTCTACGAGCAGTACTTC.

V and J are TRBV5-5 and TRBJ1-6; D not resolved. CDR3 size: 17 residues. CDR1 SGHKS and CDR2 YYEKEE come from the germline V gene (reference sequence). V was trimmed by 0 bases and J by 7 bases, leaving 17 bases between them. CDR3 residues: CASSLAPRSGPNSPLHF. For the CDR3, the DNA is TGTGCCAGCAGCTTGGCGCCTAGGTCCGGGCCCAATTCACCCCTCCACTTT.

The chain combines TRBV18 with TRBJ2-1; D is ambiguous. There are 16 residues in the CDR3. With 3 bases removed from V and 0 bases from J, the gap between germline ends came to 12 bases. Germline CDR1 KGHSH, CDR2 LQKENI. The CDR3 DNA is TGTGCCAGCTCACCGCAGGACGTGACCTCCTACAATGAGCAGTTCTTC. It specifies CASSPQDVTSYNEQFF.

This chain joins TRBV7-9 and TRBJ1-1, with a possible D match to TRBD1 (5 bases). The CDR3 totals 16 residues. CDR1 and CDR2 from the germline V gene are SEHNR and FQNEAQ (reference sequence). The ends were cut back, 4 bases at V and 6 bases at J, with 21 bases in the middle. The CDR3: CASSSFSGRAKAEAFF. DNA for the CDR3: TGTGCCAGCAGCTCGTTTTCGGGCAGGGCTAAGGCTGAAGCTTTCTTT.

The chain couples TRBV28 to TRBJ2-2, with TRBD1 identical over 7 bases. V was pared by 4 bases and J by 0 bases, with 14 bases of the junction left unmatched. The CDR3 has 19 amino acids. Per germline, CDR1 MDHEN and CDR2 SYDVKM. CDR3 in amino acids: CASSSTTSQGKSNTGELFF. CDR3 DNA sequence: TGTGCCAGCAGTTCCACAACCTCACAGGGGAAATCGAACACCGGGGAGCTGTTTTTT.

J is TRBJ1-2 and V is TRBV28, with no clear D. This CDR3 contains 14 residues. V was clipped by 3 bases and J by 4 bases, with 12 bases between them. From germline, CDR1 is MDHEN and CDR2 SYDVKM. In nucleotides, the CDR3 is TGTGCCAGCAGTTTGGGAGGAGAACCCTATGGCTACACCTTC. Its protein is CASSLGGEPYGYTF.